This entry describes one TCR beta chain. Looked up from germline, CDR1 is MNHEY and CDR2 is SMNVEV (reference sequence). The CDR3 is 14 residues long. Sequencing was performed with immunoSEQ multiplex PCR; in TCRdb, only in-frame clones are kept and a portion is missing. The sample records fewer than 60,000 clones, approximately 90% being singletons. The data were obtained in a study of T cell changes during pregnancy in multiple sclerosis. The genes are TRBV27 and TRBJ2-5, with D possibly TRBD1 on 5 matching bases. The end of the DNA aligns better with TRBJ2-7, so the J call may be wrong. The source of this sequence is a female donor in good health, enrolled as a control in a pregnancy study. Sequences were derived from peripheral blood, sampled after pregnancy. CDR3 sequence (DNA): TGTGCCAGCAGTGCAACAGGCAGCTCCTACGAGCAGTACTTC. This gives the protein CASSATGSSYEQYF.